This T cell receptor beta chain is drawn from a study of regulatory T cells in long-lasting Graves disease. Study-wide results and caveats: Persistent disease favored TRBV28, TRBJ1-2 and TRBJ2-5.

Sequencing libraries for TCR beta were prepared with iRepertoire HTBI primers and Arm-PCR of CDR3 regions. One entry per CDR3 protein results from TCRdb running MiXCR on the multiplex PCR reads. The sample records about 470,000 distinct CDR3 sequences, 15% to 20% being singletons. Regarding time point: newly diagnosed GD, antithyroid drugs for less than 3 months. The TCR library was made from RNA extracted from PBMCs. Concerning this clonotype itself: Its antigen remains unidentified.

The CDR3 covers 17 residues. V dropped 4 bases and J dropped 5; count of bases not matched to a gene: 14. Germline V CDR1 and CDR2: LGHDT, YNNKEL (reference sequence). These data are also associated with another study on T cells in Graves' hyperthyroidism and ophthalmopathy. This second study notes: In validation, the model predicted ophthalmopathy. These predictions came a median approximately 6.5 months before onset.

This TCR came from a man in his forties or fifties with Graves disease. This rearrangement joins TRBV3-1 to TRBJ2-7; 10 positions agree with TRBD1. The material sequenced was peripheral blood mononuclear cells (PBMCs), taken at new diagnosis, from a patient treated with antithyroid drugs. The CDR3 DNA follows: TGTGCCAGCAGCCCGGTAATCCGACAGGGGGCGACGCACGAGCAGTACTTC. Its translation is CASSPVIRQGATHEQYF.